The entry below describes one TCR beta chain. TCRdb redid the calling of the 5' RACE reads with MiXCR, one entry per CDR3 protein. The sample lists about 520,000 distinct CDR3 sequences, 20% to 25% seen once, with around 0.9% in the top ten. The data stem from a study of identical twins. This same sample was also taken into another study, of T cells expressing NK-cell markers.

The source of this sequence is a woman in her late teens or twenties in good health. The sequencing sample was made of CD4+ T cells sorted from blood.

The CDR3 loop is CASSKLSGDAGANVLTF. CDR3 nucleotide sequence: TGTGCCAGCAGCAAGCTCTCAGGGGACGCTGGGGCCAACGTCCTGACTTTC. The V gene is TRBV5-6, the J gene TRBJ2-6, with a weak D call TRBD1 (6 bases). In germline, CDR1 is SGHDT, CDR2 YYEEEE. The V and J ends lost 4 bases and 2 bases respectively, with 16 bases between them. The CDR3 covers 17 residues.